The clone carrying this T cell receptor beta chain is a singleton in its sample. These data come from a study of blood T cell repertoires in COVID-19. The CDR3 totals 12 residues. Trimming at V came to 5 bases and at J to 7 bases, leaving 5 bases not matched to a gene. Germline CDR1 is SNHLY and CDR2 is FYNNEI. Here immunoSEQ multiplex PCR was the method, and the copy in TCRdb shows in-frame clones only, minus some. The sample gives 140,000 to 150,000 clones, around 81% of which show up once; 8.2% is in the top ten. This receptor was obtained from a human donor in a cohort sampled during active COVID-19. The sample comprised peripheral blood. The chain recombines TRBV2 with TRBJ2-7, with TRBD1 matching over 7 bases. The DNA for the CDR3 is TGTGCCAGCAGTATATCAGGGGGAGAGCAGTACTTC. Protein product: CASSISGGEQYF.